Here is one T cell receptor (beta chain) with its context. The repertoire was sequenced with immunoSEQ multiplex PCR; TCRdb's copy has only in-frame clones and lacks some. This sample has about 130,000 clones, with about nine tenths found just once. The data derive from a study of cytomegalovirus exposure and HLA in healthy donors. This CDR3 is 15 amino acids long. Germline lookup yields CDR1 SQVTM and CDR2 ANQGSEA. V was clipped by 5 bases and J by 7 bases; unmatched bases: 16. This TCR was recovered from a man aged 30 to 45 in good health and CMV-seronegative. Sequencing input: PBMCs. The rearrangement joins TRBV29-1 to TRBJ1-1, with 7 bases matching TRBD1. CDR3 sequence: CSVTGQLSLNGEAFF. As DNA, the CDR3 is TGCAGCGTTACGGGACAGCTTTCCCTAAATGGTGAAGCTTTCTTT. Complete variable domain (other parts from reference TRBV29-1 and TRBJ1-1): SAVISQKPSRDICQRGTSLTIQCQVDSQVTMMFWYRQQPGQSLTLIATANQGSEATYESGFVIDKFPISRPNLTFSTLTVSNMSPEDSSIYLCSVTGQLSLNGEAFFGQGTRLTVV.